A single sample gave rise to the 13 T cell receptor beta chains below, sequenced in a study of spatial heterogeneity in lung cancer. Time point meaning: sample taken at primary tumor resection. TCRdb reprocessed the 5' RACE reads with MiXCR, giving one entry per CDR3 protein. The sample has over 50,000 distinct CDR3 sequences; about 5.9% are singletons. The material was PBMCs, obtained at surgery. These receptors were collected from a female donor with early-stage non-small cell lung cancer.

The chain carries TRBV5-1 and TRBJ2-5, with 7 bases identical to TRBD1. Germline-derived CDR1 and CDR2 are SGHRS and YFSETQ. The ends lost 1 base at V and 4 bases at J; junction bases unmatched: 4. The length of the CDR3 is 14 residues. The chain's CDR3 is CASSLRQGSETQYF. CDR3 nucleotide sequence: TGCGCCAGCAGCTTGCGACAGGGATCAGAGACCCAGTACTTC.

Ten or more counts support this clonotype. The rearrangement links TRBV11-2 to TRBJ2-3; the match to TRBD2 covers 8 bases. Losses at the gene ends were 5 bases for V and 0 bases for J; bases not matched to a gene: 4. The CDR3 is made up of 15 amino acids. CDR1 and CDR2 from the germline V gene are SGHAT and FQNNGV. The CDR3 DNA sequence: TGTGCCAGCAGCCGCGGGGGGCCTAGCACAGATACGCAGTATTTT. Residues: CASSRGGPSTDTQYF.

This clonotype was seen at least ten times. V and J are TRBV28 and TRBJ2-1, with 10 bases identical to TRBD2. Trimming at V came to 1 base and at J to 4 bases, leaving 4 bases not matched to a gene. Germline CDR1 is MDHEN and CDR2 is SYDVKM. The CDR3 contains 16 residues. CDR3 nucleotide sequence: TGTGCCAGCAGTTTATCTAGCGGGGGCACTTACAATGAGCAGTTCTTC. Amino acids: CASSLSSGGTYNEQFF.

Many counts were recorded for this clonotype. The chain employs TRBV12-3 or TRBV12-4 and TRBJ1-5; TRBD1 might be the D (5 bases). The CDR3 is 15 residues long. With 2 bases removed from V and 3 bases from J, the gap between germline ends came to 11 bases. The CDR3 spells CASSLRDGYNQPQHF. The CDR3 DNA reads TGTGCCAGCAGTTTAAGGGACGGATACAATCAGCCCCAGCATTTT.

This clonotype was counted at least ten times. The CDR3 DNA reads TGCAGCGTTGAGGACAACACAGATACGCAGTATTTT. Translating it yields CSVEDNTDTQYF. J is TRBJ2-3 and V is TRBV29-1, with D maybe TRBD1 (5 bases). The CDR3 is 12 amino acids. CDR1 is SQVTM and CDR2 is ANQGSEA in the germline V gene. Trimming shortened V by 3 bases and J by 2 bases, and 6 bases separated the two germline ends.

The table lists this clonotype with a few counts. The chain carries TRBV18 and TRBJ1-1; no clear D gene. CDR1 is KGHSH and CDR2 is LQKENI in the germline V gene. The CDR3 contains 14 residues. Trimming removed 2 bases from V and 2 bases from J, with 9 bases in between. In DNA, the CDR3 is TGTGCCAGCTCACCAGCATCTGGTAACACTGAAGCTTTCTTT. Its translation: CASSPASGNTEAFF.

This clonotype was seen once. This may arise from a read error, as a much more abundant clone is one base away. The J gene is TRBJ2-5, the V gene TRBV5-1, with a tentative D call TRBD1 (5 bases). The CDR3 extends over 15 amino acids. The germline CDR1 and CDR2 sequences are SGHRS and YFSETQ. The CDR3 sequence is CASSPPVDSQETQHF. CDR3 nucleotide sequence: TGCGCCAGCAGCCCCCCGGTTGACAGCCAAGAGACCCAGCACTTC.

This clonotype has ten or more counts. CDR3 DNA sequence: TGTGCCAGCTCACCTGGGACTAGCGGGAGAGGGGACAATGAGCAGTTCTTC. It is translated as CASSPGTSGRGDNEQFF. The V gene is TRBV18, the J gene TRBJ2-1, with 14 bases lining up with TRBD2. Germline V gene data show CDR1 as KGHSH and CDR2 as LQKENI. The J segment lost 5 bases and the V segment lost 3 bases, leaving 6 bases of the junction unmatched. The CDR3 contains 17 residues.

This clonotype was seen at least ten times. CDR3 protein: CASSLNGQGVNQPQHF. The CDR3 DNA follows: TGCGCCAGCAGCTTGAACGGGCAAGGGGTCAATCAGCCCCAGCATTTT. The rearrangement uses TRBV5-1 and TRBJ1-5; a possible D gene is TRBD1 (5 bases). V was pared by 1 base and J by 3 bases, with 14 bases between. Per germline, CDR1 SGHRS and CDR2 YFSETQ. The CDR3 totals 16 residues.

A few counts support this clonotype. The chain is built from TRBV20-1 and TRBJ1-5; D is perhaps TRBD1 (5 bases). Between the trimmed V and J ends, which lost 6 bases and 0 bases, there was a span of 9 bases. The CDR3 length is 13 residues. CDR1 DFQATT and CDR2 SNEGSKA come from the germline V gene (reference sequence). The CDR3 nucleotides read TGCAGTGCCCGGGACCCTAGCAATCAGCCCCAGCATTTT. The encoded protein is CSARDPSNQPQHF.

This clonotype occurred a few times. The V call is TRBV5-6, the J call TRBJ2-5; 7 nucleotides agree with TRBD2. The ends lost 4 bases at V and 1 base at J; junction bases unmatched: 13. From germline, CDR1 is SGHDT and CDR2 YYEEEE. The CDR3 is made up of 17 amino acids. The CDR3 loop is CASSPRVTGGLQETQYF. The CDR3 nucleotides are TGTGCCAGCAGCCCCAGGGTGACGGGGGGACTCCAAGAGACCCAGTACTTC.

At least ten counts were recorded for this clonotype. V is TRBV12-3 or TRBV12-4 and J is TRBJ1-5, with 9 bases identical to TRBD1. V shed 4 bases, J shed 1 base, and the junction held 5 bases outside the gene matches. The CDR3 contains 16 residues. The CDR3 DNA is TGTGCCAGCAGTTCTGGGACAGGGAGGAGCAATCAGCCCCAGCATTTT. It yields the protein CASSSGTGRSNQPQHF.

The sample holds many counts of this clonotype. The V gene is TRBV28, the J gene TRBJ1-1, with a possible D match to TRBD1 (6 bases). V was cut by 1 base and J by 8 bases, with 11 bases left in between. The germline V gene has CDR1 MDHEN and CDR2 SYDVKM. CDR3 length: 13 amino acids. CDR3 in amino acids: CASSLSGQWEAFF. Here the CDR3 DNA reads TGTGCCAGCAGTTTATCAGGACAGTGGGAAGCTTTCTTT.